The 14 T cell receptor beta chains presented below share a single source sample, sequenced in a study of cytomegalovirus exposure and HLA in healthy donors. Produced via immunoSEQ multiplex PCR; TCRdb's table is partial and in-frame only. In the table there are roughly 150,000 clones, around nine tenths of which are singletons. The specimen was PBMCs. These receptors were collected from a woman aged 18-29 years in good health and CMV-seropositive.

The chain employs TRBV9 and TRBJ1-5; 12 nucleotides agree with TRBD1. The junction had 5 bases not matched to a gene; V was cut back by 4 bases and J by 6 bases. Per the germline V gene, CDR1 is SGDLS and CDR2 is YYNGEE. CDR3 length: 15 residues. The CDR3 is CASSPGQGASQPQHF. The CDR3 region has the DNA TGTGCCAGCAGCCCGGGACAGGGGGCGAGTCAGCCCCAGCATTTT.

The chain links TRBV7-2 to TRBJ2-3, with D perhaps matching TRBD2 (5 bases). The CDR3 extends over 14 amino acids. Per the germline V gene, CDR1 is SGHTA and CDR2 is FQGNSA. Trimming took 3 bases from V and 4 from J, leaving 11 bases between them. CDR3 loop: CASSLDPGSDTQYF. The CDR3 DNA is TGTGCCAGCAGCTTGGATCCGGGGTCAGATACGCAGTATTTT. The complete variable domain, with remaining parts taken from reference TRBV7-2 and TRBJ2-3, reads GAGVSQSPSNKVTEKGKDVELRCDPISGHTALYWYRQSLGQGLEFLIYFQGNSAPDKSGLPSDRFSAERTGGSVSTLTIQRTQQEDSAVYLCASSLDPGSDTQYFGPGTRLTVL.

The chain couples TRBV28 to TRBJ2-5, with 8 bases that match TRBD2. CDR3 length equals 14 residues. Germline V gene lookup returns CDR1 MDHEN and CDR2 SYDVKM. The junction had 8 bases not matched to a gene; V was cut back by 6 bases and J by 5 bases. Here the CDR3 reads CASSKQAGVETQYF. In nucleotides, the CDR3 is TGTGCCAGCAGCAAACAAGCGGGAGTGGAGACCCAGTACTTC.

This clone has only one observation. This chain connects TRBV4-1 to TRBJ1-1, with D uncertain. The CDR3 is 14 amino acids. Germline-derived CDR1 and CDR2 are MGHRA and YSYEKL. With 5 bases removed from V and 0 bases from J, the gap between germline ends came to 10 bases. CDR3 sequence (DNA): TGCGCCAGCAGCACAGACATCATGAACACTGAAGCTTTCTTT. Protein sequence: CASSTDIMNTEAFF.

The chain carries TRBV9 and TRBJ2-3, with TRBD2 as a possible D gene (5 bases). The CDR3 is 15 residues long. Germline lookup yields CDR1 SGDLS and CDR2 YYNGEE. V dropped 3 bases and J dropped 0 bases, with 11 bases sitting between them. The CDR3 coding sequence is TGTGCCAGCAGCGAGGGAGAGGTTAGCACAGATACGCAGTATTTT. Translating gives CASSEGEVSTDTQYF.

V is TRBV5-1 and J is TRBJ2-7; TRBD2 is a possible D gene (6 bases). This CDR3 has 15 residues. Trimming pared 0 bases from V and 1 base from J, leaving 11 bases between. Germline CDR1 and CDR2: SGHRS and YFSETQ. The CDR3 region has the DNA TGCGCCAGCAGCTTGGCGGGGACTCAATCCTACGAGCAGTACTTC. It translates to CASSLAGTQSYEQYF.

The CDR3: CASSPNTGNEKLFF. The CDR3 coding sequence is TGTGCCAGCTCACCAAACACAGGGAATGAAAAACTGTTTTTT. This chain links TRBV18 with TRBJ1-4, with a weak D call TRBD1 (6 bases). The V end lost 2 bases, the J end lost 5 bases, and 9 bases lay between the germline ends. This CDR3 region has 14 residues. Germline lookup yields CDR1 KGHSH and CDR2 LQKENI.

This rearrangement joins TRBV6-4 to TRBJ2-3; 7 bases are a match to TRBD2. The CDR3 is made up of 15 amino acids. Germline lookup yields CDR1 MRHNA and CDR2 SNTAGT. Unmatched junction bases numbered 8, after V lost 4 bases and J lost 4 bases. The CDR3 region has the DNA TGTGCCAGCAGTGTCGGAGCGGGATCCTCAGATACGCAGTATTTT. This encodes CASSVGAGSSDTQYF.

This chain connects TRBV7-3 to TRBJ1-1; no definite D call. This CDR3 is 13 amino acids long. Looked up from germline, CDR1 is SGHTA and CDR2 is FQGTGA. The V and J ends lost 4 bases and 0 bases respectively, with 6 bases between them. The DNA of the CDR3 is TGTGCCAGCAGCTCGGGGTTGAACACTGAAGCTTTCTTT. This encodes CASSSGLNTEAFF.

The chain is built from TRBV15 and TRBJ2-1; TRBD2 matches 7 bases. Germline CDR1 LNHNV, CDR2 YYDKDF (reference sequence). J lost 3 bases, V lost 5 bases, and 7 bases had no gene match. CDR3 length: 15 amino acids. DNA of the CDR3: TGTGCCACCAGCCTACGGAGCGGGGACTACAATGAGCAGTTCTTC. Translated: CATSLRSGDYNEQFF.

This chain joins TRBV18 and TRBJ2-2, with 11 bases identical to TRBD2. The CDR3 covers 18 residues. The junction had 9 bases not matched to a gene; V was cut back by 3 bases and J by 3 bases. Germline V gene data show CDR1 as KGHSH and CDR2 as LQKENI. The CDR3 reads CASSPDRGLAVYTGELFF. CDR3 coding DNA: TGTGCCAGCTCACCCGACCGGGGACTAGCGGTTTACACCGGGGAGCTGTTTTTT.

V and J are TRBV5-1 and TRBJ1-2; 9 bases line up with TRBD1. Germline lookup yields CDR1 SGHRS and CDR2 YFSETQ. V lost 4 bases, J lost 4 bases, and 8 bases stayed unmatched. This CDR3 is built from 15 residues. CDR3: CASSPGQGKGYGYTF. CDR3 nucleotides: TGCGCCAGCAGCCCGGGACAGGGAAAGGGCTATGGCTACACCTTC.

The DNA of the CDR3 is TGTGCCAGCAGTGGAGAGGGCCAGCCCCAGCATTTT. Translated, it gives CASSGEGQPQHF. The chain employs TRBV2 and TRBJ1-5; no clear D. The V and J ends lost 4 bases and 7 bases respectively, with 8 bases between them. CDR3 size: 12 residues. Per germline, CDR1 SNHLY and CDR2 FYNNEI.

The gene calls are TRBV19 and TRBJ2-7, with a tentative D call TRBD1 (6 bases). The ends were cut back, 3 bases at V and 4 bases at J, with 13 bases in the middle. The CDR3 extends over 14 amino acids. Germline V lookup: CDR1 LNHDA, CDR2 SQIVND (reference sequence). For the CDR3, the DNA is TGTGCCAGTAGTATTGGGGGACAAATTTACGAGCAGTACTTC. It translates to CASSIGGQIYEQYF.